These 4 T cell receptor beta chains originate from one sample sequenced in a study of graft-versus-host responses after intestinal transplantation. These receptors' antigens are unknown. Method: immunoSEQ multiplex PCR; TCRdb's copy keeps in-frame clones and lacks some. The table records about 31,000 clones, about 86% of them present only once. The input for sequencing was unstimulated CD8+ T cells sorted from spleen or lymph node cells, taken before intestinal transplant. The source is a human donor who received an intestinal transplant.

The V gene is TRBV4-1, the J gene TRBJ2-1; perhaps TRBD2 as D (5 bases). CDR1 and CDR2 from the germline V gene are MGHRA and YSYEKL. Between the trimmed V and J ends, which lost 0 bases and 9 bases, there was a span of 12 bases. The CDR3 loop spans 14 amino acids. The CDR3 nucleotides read TGCGCCAGCAGCCAAGATGGAGGTTTTATTGAGCAGTTCTTC. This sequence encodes CASSQDGGFIEQFF.

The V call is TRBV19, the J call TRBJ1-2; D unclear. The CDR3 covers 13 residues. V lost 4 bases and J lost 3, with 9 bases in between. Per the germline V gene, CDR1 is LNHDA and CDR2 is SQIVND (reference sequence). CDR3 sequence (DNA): TGTGCCAGTAGTAAACCGTCGGACTATGGCTACACCTTC. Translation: CASSKPSDYGYTF.

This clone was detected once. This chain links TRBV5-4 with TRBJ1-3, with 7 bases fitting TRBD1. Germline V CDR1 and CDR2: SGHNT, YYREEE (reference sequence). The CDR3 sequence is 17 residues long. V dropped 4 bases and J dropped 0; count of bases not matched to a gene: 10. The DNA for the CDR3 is TGTGCCAGCAGCCCCGTGCAGGGGGACAGCTCTGGAAACACCATATATTTT. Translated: CASSPVQGDSSGNTIYF.

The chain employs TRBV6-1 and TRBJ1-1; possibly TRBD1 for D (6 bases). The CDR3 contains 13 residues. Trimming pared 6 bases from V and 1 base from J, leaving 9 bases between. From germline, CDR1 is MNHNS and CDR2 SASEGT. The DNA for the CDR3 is TGTGCCAGCAGAGAGGGGGAGAACACTGAAGCTTTCTTT. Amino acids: CASREGENTEAFF.